This TCR beta chain was documented in a study of shared clonotypes between healthy human individuals. Germline trimming cut 4 bases from V and 5 bases from J; bases unmatched to any gene: 12. The V gene's germline CDR1 is LNHDA and CDR2 SQIVND (reference sequence). The CDR3 runs to 18 residues. Assay used: immunoSEQ multiplex PCR; TCRdb lists only in-frame clones, some missing. The sample has 2.3 million or so clones, roughly 93% seen once. The material sequenced was naive CD4+ T cells from PBMCs. The subset here: CD45RA+ positively selected. The V and J genes are TRBV19 and TRBJ2-5; 14 bases align to TRBD2. This receptor was taken from a man between 18 and 29 years old in good health. Some clones in this sample may be carry-over from other donors' samples. This CDR3 is CASSSWGLAGAGTETQYF. DNA for the CDR3: TGTGCCAGTAGTAGTTGGGGACTAGCGGGAGCGGGAACGGAGACCCAGTACTTC.